Shown below are 21 T cell receptor beta chains from a single sample sequenced in a study of CD8+ T cells in alopecia areata. Extracted RNA was reverse transcribed into cDNA, the sequencing template. Clones were read by immunoSEQ multiplex PCR, and TCRdb kept only the in-frame ones, dropping some. The sample holds 130,000 or so clones, 49% seen once. This material consisted of CD8+ T cells sorted from blood, taken at week 0. The source of these receptors is a human donor with alopecia areata.

The chain has TRBV7-9 and TRBJ2-7; 13 bases are shared with TRBD2. Trimming cost V 4 bases and J 2 bases; bases outside gene matches: 2. The CDR3 has 15 residues. CDR1 is SEHNR and CDR2 is FQNEAQ in the germline V gene (reference sequence). For the CDR3, the DNA is TGTGCCAGCAGCTCGGGACTAGCGGGAACCTACGAGCAGTACTTC. This codes for CASSSGLAGTYEQYF.

The chain couples TRBV2 to TRBJ2-7; D is possibly TRBD1 (6 bases). V lost 6 bases and J lost 3, with 18 bases in between. The CDR3 consists of 15 residues. Germline V gives CDR1 SNHLY, CDR2 FYNNEI. The CDR3 protein is CASRKGGVRYYEQYF. Written as DNA, the CDR3 is TGTGCCAGCAGGAAAGGGGGAGTTCGGTACTACGAGCAGTACTTC.

The chain couples TRBV11-2 to TRBJ2-1; 9 nucleotides align to TRBD2. The CDR3 spans 18 residues. Germline CDR1 is SGHAT and CDR2 is FQNNGV. J lost 7 bases, V lost 1 base, and 14 bases had no gene match. CDR3 nucleotides: TGTGCCAGCAGCTTAGGAGTCGGCGGGGGGGCCAATTGGAATGAGCAGTTCTTC. Its translation: CASSLGVGGGANWNEQFF.

This chain joins TRBV7-6 and TRBJ2-3, with D tentatively TRBD1 (6 bases). The germline V gene encodes CDR1 SGHVS and CDR2 FNYEAQ. The CDR3 is 14 amino acids. V gave up 5 bases and J gave up 8 bases, with 17 bases separating them. The CDR3 loop is CASSPLAQGGTQYF. The CDR3, as DNA: TGTGCCAGCAGCCCGCTAGCACAGGGTGGTACGCAGTATTTT. Together with reference TRBV7-6 and TRBJ2-3, the CDR3 gives the full variable domain: GAGVSQSPRYKVTKRGQDVALRCDPISGHVSLYWYRQALGQGPEFLTYFNYEAQQDKSGLPNDRFSAERPEGSISTLTIQRTEQRDSAMYRCASSPLAQGGTQYFGPGTRLTVL.

This rearrangement joins TRBV27 to TRBJ1-4; weak D call: TRBD1 (6 bases). V was cut by 2 bases and J by 1 base, with 8 bases left in between. CDR1 and CDR2 from the germline V gene are MNHEY and SMNVEV (reference sequence). CDR3 length: 15 residues. CDR3 nucleotides: TGTGCCAGCAGTTTAACCAGGGGAACTAATGAAAAACTGTTTTTT. It specifies CASSLTRGTNEKLFF.

The gene calls are TRBV11-2 and TRBJ2-3; a weak D match, TRBD2 (5 bases). This CDR3 region has 15 residues. Trimming removed 6 bases at V and 3 bases at J, with 16 bases between. Germline CDR1 and CDR2: SGHAT and FQNNGV. The CDR3 here is CASRGRESYTDTQYF. As DNA, the CDR3 is TGTGCCAGCAGAGGACGGGAATCTTATACAGATACGCAGTATTTT.

The chain couples TRBV9 to TRBJ2-1; 7 positions match TRBD2. CDR3 length: 15 residues. Germline-derived CDR1 and CDR2 are SGDLS and YYNGEE. V gave up 8 bases and J gave up 5 bases; unmatched junction bases: 13. CDR3 sequence reads: CASSWGGGRDNEQFF. As DNA, the CDR3 is TGTGCCAGTTCCTGGGGGGGTGGCCGCGACAATGAGCAGTTCTTC.

The chain uses TRBV29-1 and TRBJ1-2; D remains ambiguous. Looked up from germline, CDR1 is SQVTM and CDR2 is ANQGSEA. There are 10 residues in the CDR3. V lost 1 base and J lost 8, with 5 bases in between. The DNA of the CDR3 is TGCAGCGTTGAAGTGGGGGGCTACACCTTC. This codes for CSVEVGGYTF.

This chain joins TRBV23-1 and TRBJ2-5; a weak D match, TRBD1 (6 bases). TRBV23-1 is an ORF, and what it does is uncertain. V shed 7 bases and J shed 9 bases, with 12 bases lying between them. The CDR3 loop spans 11 amino acids. The CDR3 bases are TGCGCCAGCACCCACAGGGCGCCCCAGTACTTC. This gives the protein CASTHRAPQYF.

The rearrangement joins TRBV5-4 to TRBJ1-1; a possible D gene is TRBD1 (6 bases). Trimming took 2 bases from V and 7 from J, leaving 15 bases between them. The germline gives CDR1 SGHNT, CDR2 YYREEE (reference sequence). The CDR3 runs to 14 residues. The CDR3 DNA is TGTGCCAGCAGCTTCTCCAGGGGCGTCGGTGAAGCTTTCTTT. Protein product: CASSFSRGVGEAFF.

The chain recombines TRBV10-2 with TRBJ1-5; D uncertain. The CDR3 has 14 amino acids. Trimming took off 2 bases at V and 2 bases at J, with 7 bases between the two ends. CDR1 and CDR2 from the germline V gene are WSHSY and SAAADI. The CDR3 loop is CASSEDGGNQPQHF. For the CDR3, the DNA is TGCGCCAGCAGTGAGGACGGGGGCAATCAGCCCCAGCATTTT.

Only a few counts were recorded for this clone. A single base is all that separates this from a far larger clone, so a read error is likely. Other nucleotide sequences from this sample produce the same CDR3. The V and J genes are TRBV7-9 and TRBJ2-3, with TRBD2 matching over 12 bases. Germline CDR1 and CDR2: SEHNR and FQNEAQ (reference sequence). Trimming removed 5 bases from V and 4 bases from J; junction bases left unmatched: 7. This CDR3 comprises 16 residues. The CDR3 protein is CASSQDLAGGPDTQYF. CDR3 nucleotides: TGTGCCAGCAGCCAAGATCTAGCGGGGGGGCCAGATACGCAGTATTTT.

The table lists this clone with a few counts. The CDR3 DNA is TGTGCCAGCAGCTTCCGGGACAGGGGCCACAATGAGCAGTTCTTC. Translation gives CASSFRDRGHNEQFF. The rearrangement links TRBV13 to TRBJ2-1, with 10 nucleotides matching TRBD1. Trimming removed 3 bases from V and 5 bases from J; junction bases left unmatched: 4. Germline lookup yields CDR1 PRHDT and CDR2 FYEKMQ (reference sequence). The CDR3 has 15 amino acids. The full variable domain, rest sourced from reference TRBV13 and TRBJ2-1, is AAGVIQSPRHLIKEKRETATLKCYPIPRHDTVYWYQQGPGQDPQFLISFYEKMQSDKGSIPDRFSAQQFSDYHSELNMSSLELGDSALYFCASSFRDRGHNEQFFGPGTRLTVL.

This chain links TRBV5-1 with TRBJ1-2; D uncertain. V was shortened by 5 bases and J by 3 bases, with 8 bases between the two germline ends. Germline loops: CDR1 SGHRS, CDR2 YFSETQ. The CDR3 runs 12 residues. CDR3 sequence (DNA): TGCGCCAGCAGGGATAGAGACTATGGCTACACCTTC. Translated: CASRDRDYGYTF.

The V call is TRBV30, the J call TRBJ1-1; D perhaps matches TRBD1 (6 bases). V lost 2 bases to trimming and J lost 4 bases, with 11 bases between them. The CDR3 runs 13 residues. Germline-derived CDR1 and CDR2 are GTSNPN and SVGIG (reference sequence). DNA of the CDR3: TGTGCCTGGAGTCTCGGGGGCCTCACTGAAGCTTTCTTT. Translated: CAWSLGGLTEAFF.

This rearrangement joins TRBV9 to TRBJ2-3; D not resolved. V dropped 0 bases and J dropped 4 bases, with 9 bases sitting between them. Germline CDR1 reads SGDLS; CDR2 reads YYNGEE. This CDR3 is 14 amino acids long. The CDR3 coding sequence is TGTGCCAGCAGCGTAGACGGCGACCCAGATACGCAGTATTTT. It specifies CASSVDGDPDTQYF.

The J gene is TRBJ1-2, the V gene TRBV27; 7 bases align to TRBD1. Germline V gives CDR1 MNHEY, CDR2 SMNVEV (reference sequence). CDR3 size: 14 residues. The V gene end was trimmed by 6 bases and the J gene end by 6 bases; junction bases not matched to a gene: 10. Here the CDR3 reads CASRGDSLRNGYTF. The CDR3 DNA follows: TGTGCCAGCAGGGGGGACAGTTTGCGGAATGGCTACACCTTC.

The CDR3 DNA reads TGTGCCAGCAGCGTATCCTTGAGAACTGAAGCTTTCTTT. Translating gives CASSVSLRTEAFF. This sequence joins TRBV13 and TRBJ1-1, with unresolved D. The V and J ends lost 5 bases and 5 bases respectively, with 12 bases between them. This CDR3 region has 13 residues. The germline gives CDR1 PRHDT, CDR2 FYEKMQ (reference sequence).

The chain uses TRBV29-1 and TRBJ2-4; the match to TRBD1 covers 7 bases. Germline assignment: CDR1 SQVTM and CDR2 ANQGSEA. The CDR3 is 11 residues long. The V segment lost 7 bases and the J segment 10 bases; nucleotides outside the gene matches: 7. For the CDR3, the DNA is TGCAGCGCGACCGGGACAGCAATTCAGTACTTC. Amino acids: CSATGTAIQYF.

This clone is a singleton in its sample. This rearrangement joins TRBV7-9 to TRBJ2-3; D unresolved. The CDR3 extends over 15 amino acids. V shed 2 bases and J shed 5 bases, with 14 bases lying between them. CDR1 and CDR2 (germline): SEHNR, FQNEAQ (reference sequence). CDR3 in amino acids: CASSLPRSLGDTQYF. The CDR3 coding sequence is TGTGCCAGCAGCTTACCGCGGTCTTTGGGAGATACGCAGTATTTT.

This rearrangement joins TRBV6-6 to TRBJ2-7; tentative D call: TRBD2 (6 bases). This CDR3 has 16 residues. V lost 5 bases and J lost 0, with 17 bases in between. The germline V gene encodes CDR1 MNHNY and CDR2 SVGAGI (reference sequence). The DNA for the CDR3 is TGTGCCAGCAGTAGGGACTTTTCACTGAGCTCCTACGAGCAGTACTTC. Its translation is CASSRDFSLSSYEQYF.